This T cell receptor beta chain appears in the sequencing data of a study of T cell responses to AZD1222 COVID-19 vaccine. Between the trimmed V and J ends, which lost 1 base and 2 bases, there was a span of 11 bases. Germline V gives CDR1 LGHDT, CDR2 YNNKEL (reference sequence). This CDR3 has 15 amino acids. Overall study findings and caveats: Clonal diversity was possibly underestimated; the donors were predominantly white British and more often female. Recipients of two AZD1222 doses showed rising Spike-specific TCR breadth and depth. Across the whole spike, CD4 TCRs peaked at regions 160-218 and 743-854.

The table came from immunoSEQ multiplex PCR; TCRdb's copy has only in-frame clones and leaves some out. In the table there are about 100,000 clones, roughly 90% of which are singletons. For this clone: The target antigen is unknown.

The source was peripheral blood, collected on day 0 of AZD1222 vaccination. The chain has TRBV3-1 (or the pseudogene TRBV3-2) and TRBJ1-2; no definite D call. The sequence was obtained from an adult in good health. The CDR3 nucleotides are TGTGCCAGCAGCCAAGCGGTCCTCTGCAACTATGGCTACACCTTC. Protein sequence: CASSQAVLCNYGYTF.